This T cell receptor beta chain appears in the sequencing data of a study of OX40 agonist ivuxolimab in advanced cancers. On the study more broadly: At doses from 0.01 to 10 mg/kg, patients were given intravenous ivuxolimab every 2 weeks. Notes on the study in general: Among T cells, CD8+ cells averaged more expanded clones than CD4+ cells. In the 0.1-3.0 mg/kg groups, partial responders showed among the lowest expansion.

TCRdb keeps only in-frame clones here, not all; method: immunoSEQ multiplex PCR. The profile shows roughly 38,000 clones, 85% of them singletons. A remark on this clone: Its antigen is as yet unknown.

The CDR3 has 14 residues. The J segment lost 1 base and the V segment lost 3 bases, leaving 1 base of the junction unmatched. The germline gives CDR1 SGHTA, CDR2 FQGNSA. This receptor was obtained from an adult with an advanced solid tumor such as melanoma, head and neck, liver or kidney cancer. The chain joins TRBV7-2 to TRBJ2-7, with 9 bases aligning to TRBD1. The input for sequencing was CD4+ or CD8+ T cells sorted from blood, taken in a trial of the OX40 agonist ivuxolimab. CDR3 coding DNA: TGTGCCAGCAGCTTTGACAGGGGGTCCTACGAGCAGTACTTC. Protein sequence: CASSFDRGSYEQYF.